This T cell receptor beta chain was captured in a study of T-cell memory formation after mild COVID-19. Study-wide context: Largely, the TCR clusters proved donor specific.

TCRdb re-derived calls from the 5' RACE reads in MiXCR, one entry per CDR3 protein. The sample lists 55,000 to 65,000 distinct CDR3 sequences, 9% to 9.5% occurring once. Germline-derived CDR1 and CDR2 are ENHRY and SYGVKD. Trimming pared 0 bases from V and 2 bases from J, leaving 11 bases between. The CDR3 extends over 15 amino acids. Remarks on this clonotype: Antigen unknown.

Whole-study results and caveats: CD4+ clones that contracted lay mainly in CM and EM; CD8+ ones lay in EMRA. The study detected some responding clones in pre-infection memory, suggesting cross-reactive memory joined. Unconfirmed was the SARS-CoV-2 specificity of second-wave clones that peaked on day 37.

The V and J genes are TRBV10-3 and TRBJ2-7; D gene uncertain. The TCR originated in a man aged 18 to 30 who had mild COVID-19 (a few samples of this study predate the infection). Cell type and time point are not known. Specimen: PBMCs or a T cell subset sorted from them (not recorded which). The CDR3 loop reads CAISESGSLAYEQYF. The CDR3 nucleotides are TGTGCCATCAGTGAGTCAGGCAGCCTGGCCTACGAGCAGTACTTC.